This paragraph reports one T cell receptor (beta chain). Its specificity is not known. Sequence data for DNA of cultured CD4+ T cells were generated by the Oncomine TCR Beta short-read assay. One entry per CDR3 protein results from TCRdb running MiXCR on the PCR reads. The sample shows about 18,000 distinct CDR3 sequences, approximately 50% of them seen only once. This record belongs to a study of vaccination and CD4 T cells after COVID-19. In the study overall: Median time from COVID diagnosis to post-COVID sampling was over 85 days (35 to 161). Post-vaccine sampling followed dose two by a median about 72 days (range 14 to 241). Study observations and caveats: It was observed that, in convalescent patients, a median around 87% of reactive clones arose only post-vaccination. Convalescent participants were relatively few, and none had early post-infection timepoints studied.

The sample's treatment: roughly nine-day PBMC culture with coronavirus spike peptide pools or control peptides (ViraFEST assay). CDR3 size: 16 residues. The V and J ends lost 4 bases and 1 base respectively, with 16 bases between them. The germline gives CDR1 LNHDA, CDR2 SQIVND (reference sequence). This sequence originates from a human donor who received a COVID-19 vaccine. V gene TRBV19 combines with J gene TRBJ1-1, with D possibly matching TRBD1 (5 bases). Sequenced here: CD4+ T cells from blood, cultured in vitro, sampled before SARS-CoV-2 vaccination. The CDR3 region has the DNA TGTGCCAGTAGTACCGTTTTCGGGGCCCCGAACACTGAAGCTTTCTTT. It is translated as CASSTVFGAPNTEAFF. Full variable domain (missing parts from reference TRBV19 and TRBJ1-1): DGGITQSPKYLFRKEGQNVTLSCEQNLNHDAMYWYRQDPGQGLRLIYYSQIVNDFQKGDIAEGYSVSREKKESFPLTVTSAQKNPTAFYLCASSTVFGAPNTEAFFGQGTRLTVV.